This T cell receptor (beta chain) emerged from a study of molecular identifiers for immune sequencing clone quantification. Study-wide findings and caveats: In CMV-specific effectors, clones above 20 copies held over 98% of molecules; naive, under 1%.

This clonotype was seen ten or more times. The antigen is unknown. TCRdb used MiXCR to reprocess the PCR reads, holding one entry per CDR3 protein. Of hundreds of thousands of distinct CDR3 sequences listed, roughly 24% were seen once; the top ten hold about 0.73%. Germline values: CDR1 SGHDT, CDR2 YYEEEE. The V end was cut by 0 bases, the J end by 11 bases, with 17 bases between. The CDR3 spans 14 residues. The source of this sequence is a human donor in good health. Some libraries in this study had Jurkat cell RNA spiked in. Sequencing used naive CD8+ T cells from blood, with Jurkat cell RNA spiked in. Subset denoted: FACS-sorted CD8+CD4-CCR7+CD45RA+ naive T cells. The chain links TRBV5-6 to TRBJ1-1; maybe TRBD1 (6 bases). DNA for the CDR3: TGTGCCAGCAGCTTGGCCAGAAGGGGGGACTTGGCTTTCTTT. Protein product: CASSLARRGDLAFF.